This paragraph covers one T cell receptor (beta chain) sequence. No antigen is known for it. The data derive from a study of human CD8 memory T cell subsets. Study-level findings and limits: Only T cell receptor beta chains were sequenced in this study. Compared with precursor exhausted T cells, stem-like memory T cells were suggested by Chao1 estimates to be more diverse.

It was UMI-labeled 5' RACE by which the TCR beta libraries were made. For each CDR3 protein, TCRdb gives one entry from its re-call of the 5' RACE reads, without DNA. The sample has about 17,000 distinct CDR3 sequences. Germline V lookup: CDR1 SNHLY, CDR2 FYNNEI. The CDR3 is made up of 16 amino acids. This clonotype was sampled from a human donor in good health. Sequencing was carried out using CD8+ stem-like memory T cells (TSCM and TCM) sorted from PBMCs. Subset here: stem-like memory CD8 T cells (TSTEM), CCR7+ PD-1- TIGIT-. The chain is built from TRBV2 and TRBJ1-5; TCRdb's D call of TRBD1 is untestable without DNA. The CDR3: CASSERDRTSNQPQHF.